Detailed here is one TCR beta chain. Its antigen is undetermined. The sequenced target, TCR beta, came from blood CD8+ and CD4+ T cells. The authors negatively isolated CD8+ and CD4+ T cells and FACS-enriched TEMRA cells. Trimming shortened V by 0 bases and J by 5 bases, and 13 bases separated the two germline ends. The V gene's germline CDR1 is MGHRA and CDR2 YSYEKL. The length of the CDR3 is 15 residues. The sample originates from a study of CD8 T cells in Susac syndrome. General study findings and limits: The study conceded that relatively few individuals underwent its TCR sequencing and HLA analysis.

Roughly 0.5 to 1 ug RNA was reverse transcribed with random hexamers. TCR beta CDR3 was amplified by immunoSEQ covering 54 Vbeta and 13 Jbeta. TCRdb itself ran the immunoSEQ multiplex PCR reads through MiXCR, one entry per CDR3 protein. This sample has about 300,000 distinct CDR3 sequences; 70% to 90% occur once, and the top ten carry 0.18%. The sequence was obtained from a human donor with multiple sclerosis. The J gene is TRBJ1-1, the V gene TRBV4-1; a possible D gene is TRBD1 (5 bases). Sequencing was carried out using CD8+ T cells from PBMCs. Here the CDR3 reads CASSQEPGRETEAFF. CDR3 coding DNA: TGCGCCAGCAGCCAAGAACCTGGCAGGGAAACTGAAGCTTTCTTT.